This T cell receptor (beta chain) is from a study of blood T cell repertoires in COVID-19. In the study overall: PBMCs, B-cell-depleted T cells, or T cells provided the cDNA or gDNA that made up the material.

Repertoires were generated with immunoSEQ multiplex PCR, while TCRdb's copy carries only in-frame clones and drops some. The sample consists of some 150,000 clones, almost 80% of them appearing once. The sequenced material came from peripheral blood. This TCR was recovered from a man aged 50 to 59 with active or convalescent COVID-19.

CDR3 DNA sequence: TGTGCCAACACCCTCGGGGGCTCTGGAAACACCATATATTTT. Its translation is CANTLGGSGNTIYF. This chain connects TRBV2 to TRBJ1-3, with D possibly being TRBD1 (5 bases). This CDR3 has 14 amino acids. V was cut by 10 bases and J by 0 bases, with 13 bases left in between. The germline gives CDR1 SNHLY, CDR2 FYNNEI.